This TCR beta chain emerged from a study of Graves' ophthalmopathy and Graves' hyperthyroidism. Study-level background: Peripheral blood was obtained at first diagnosis, ahead of any treatment.

From RNA, the CDR3 regions of TCR beta chains were amplified and sequenced. HTBI-primed RT-PCR formed the first round, and a multiplex PCR formed the second. TCRdb reprocessed the multiplex PCR reads via MiXCR and lists one record per CDR3 protein. The table shows roughly 400,000 distinct CDR3 sequences, with approximately 15% occurring only once. Only newly diagnosed hyperthyroidism patients aged 18 to 65, with under 2 months' duration, were enrolled. Each diagnosis was determined on the basis of clinical symptoms, serum thyroxine, TRAb, thyroid ultrasound and orbital computed tomography. The V and J ends lost 2 bases and 0 bases respectively, with 9 bases between them. Germline lookup yields CDR1 SGHRS and CDR2 YFSETQ. This CDR3 has 14 amino acids. This clonotype was detected many times.

The chain employs TRBV5-1 and TRBJ2-7; D is possibly TRBD1 (6 bases). Sequencing was performed on peripheral blood. This TCR was sampled from a woman between 18 and 29 years old with stable Graves' hyperthyroidism. CDR3: CASSLDRFSYEQYF. The CDR3 coding sequence is TGCGCCAGCAGCTTAGACAGGTTCTCCTACGAGCAGTACTTC.